Presented here are 27 T cell receptor gamma chains from one specimen sequenced in a study of intestinal T cells in coeliac disease (dated by TCRdb to 2020 to 2022). Preparation of the library involved multiplex PCR. TCRdb shows the sequencer as Ion Torrent PGM. TRG repertoires were amplified from about 200 ng of biopsy DNA with the LymphoTrack kit, in which Illumina adapters are carried by the primers. TCRdb recomputed clones from the public reads with CATT; identical DNA rows were then combined. The sample includes 420 or so gamma-chain clones, with more than 40% observed a single time. The top ten clonotypes cover under 50% of the sample. For each case, genomic DNA was isolated from ten 5-um FFPE scrolls with the QIAamp DNA FFPE tissue kit. The sample was a duodenal biopsy. These receptors came from a human donor with celiac disease.

The V and J genes are TRGV2 and TRGJ1 or TRGJ2. The CDR3 has 13 residues. The germline CDR1 and CDR2 sequences are EGSNGY and YDSYNSKV. Trimming at V came to 9 bases and at J to 10 bases, leaving 18 bases not matched to a gene. Written as DNA, the CDR3 is TGTGCCACCGGGACGGGCCTGTCGCGAAAGAAACTCTTT. This codes for CATGTGLSRKKLF.

The sample holds a few counts of this clone. With a far larger clone one base away, a read error is the likely cause. Other DNA sequences within the sample encode an identical CDR3. The chain combines TRGV10 with TRGJP2. TRGV10 is known as an ORF, though its function is uncertain. This CDR3 comprises 14 residues. CDR3 residues: CAAWDPGSDWIKTF. In nucleotides, the CDR3 is TGTGCTGCGTGGGATCCCGGTAGTGACTGGATCAAGACGTTT.

On this clone itself: The limits of the CDR3 on the DNA are not certain, so only TCRdb's listed CDR3 is given. The V gene was identified as TRGV2, while no J gene was called. Termini included, the CDR3 measures 17 amino acids. The germline V gene has CDR1 EGSNGY and CDR2 YDSYNSKV. CDR3 region: CATWDGSSGWAIGSKTF.

This sequence joins TRGV3 and TRGJ1 or TRGJ2. The CDR3 extends over 13 amino acids. From germline, CDR1 is VTNTFY and CDR2 YDVSTARD (reference sequence). V dropped 0 bases and J dropped 10; count of bases not matched to a gene: 9. The CDR3 protein is CATWDRLGMKKLF. CDR3 DNA sequence: TGTGCCACCTGGGACAGGCTGGGCATGAAGAAACTCTTT.

J is TRGJ1 or TRGJ2 and V is TRGV2. The CDR3 is made up of 14 amino acids. The germline CDR1 and CDR2 sequences are EGSNGY and YDSYNSKV. Unmatched junction bases numbered 12, after V lost 0 bases and J lost 10 bases. The CDR3 DNA reads as TGTGCCACCTGGGACGGGCAAGATGAGGGAAAGAAACTCTTT. Protein sequence: CATWDGQDEGKKLF.

Details on this clone: At one end, the junction sequence differs from germline, possibly due to a read error. The V call is TRGV2, the J call TRGJP2. The CDR3 length is 17 residues. Germline V CDR1 and CDR2: EGSNGY, YDSYNSKV. DNA for the CDR3: TGTACCACCTGGGACGGGTCCTCTGGGATGGGCTATTGGATCAAGACGTTT. This encodes CTTWDGSSGMGYWIKTF.

The gene calls are TRGV2 and TRGJ1 or TRGJ2. This CDR3 spans 10 amino acids. The J segment lost 14 bases and the V segment lost 2 bases, leaving 6 bases of the junction unmatched. The germline CDR1 and CDR2 sequences are EGSNGY and YDSYNSKV. For the CDR3, the DNA is TGTGCCACCTGGGACGAGGAAGAACTCTTT. It encodes CATWDEEELF.

This clone has more than one count but fewer than ten. TCRdb records a much larger clone's protein for this DNA, with a difference at residue 9 that likely arises from a read error; the protein given is the translation of the DNA. The chain recombines TRGV10 with TRGJ1 or TRGJ2. TRGV10 counts as an open reading frame of uncertain function. This CDR3 is built from 15 residues. V shed 8 bases, J shed 2 bases, and the junction held 13 bases outside the gene matches. CDR3 in amino acids: CAAWDDQPDYYKKLF. In DNA, the CDR3 is TGTGCTGCGTGGGATGACCAACCCGATTATTATAAGAAACTCTTT.

V gene TRGV2 combines with J gene TRGJ1 or TRGJ2. V dropped 11 bases and J dropped 4; count of bases not matched to a gene: 11. Germline assignment: CDR1 EGSNGY and CDR2 YDSYNSKV. This CDR3 has 12 amino acids. CDR3 region: CANPDEYYKKLF. CDR3 nucleotide sequence: TGTGCCAACCCGGATGAGTATTATAAGAAACTCTTT.

This clone occurred a few times. The TCRdb record carries a much larger clone's protein, which differs from this DNA's translation at residue 3; a read error is the likely cause, and the protein listed here is the DNA translation. The chain employs TRGV2 and TRGJ1 or TRGJ2. CDR3 length equals 15 residues. Germline CDR1 and CDR2: EGSNGY and YDSYNSKV. The CDR3 DNA reads TGTGCCATCTGGGACGGACAGAAGAATTATTATAAGAAACTCTTT. This gives the protein CAIWDGQKNYYKKLF.

This clone was seen a few times. This probably arose from a read error, given a far larger clone one base away. Other DNA sequences of this sample code for an identical CDR3. The gene calls are TRGV2 and TRGJ1 or TRGJ2. Germline V gives CDR1 EGSNGY, CDR2 YDSYNSKV. The CDR3 loop spans 13 amino acids. For the CDR3, the DNA is TGTGCCACCTGGGACGGGCGGTATTATAAGAAGCTCTTT. It encodes CATWDGRYYKKLF.

Remarks on this clone: The amino acid sequence in TCRdb belongs to a much larger clone and departs from this DNA's translation at residue 15, likely a sequencing read error; the sequence shown is translated from the DNA. The chain combines TRGV3 with TRGJP2. Germline loops: CDR1 VTNTFY, CDR2 YDVSTARD (reference sequence). The CDR3 runs 18 residues. The CDR3, as DNA: TGTGCCACCTGGGACAGGCTCGGCCGGTGGGCTAGTGATTGGGTCAAGACGTTT. Protein sequence: CATWDRLGRWASDWVKTF.

Points on this clone: A far more abundant clone sits one base away, making this likely a read error. This rearrangement joins TRGV2 to TRGJ1 or TRGJ2. CDR3 size: 15 residues. The germline CDR1 and CDR2 sequences are EGSNGY and YDSYNSKV. CDR3 coding DNA: TGTGCCACCTGGGACGGACAGAAGAATTATTATAAGAAGCTCTTT. Amino acids: CATWDGQKNYYKKLF.

Concerning this clone: The junction departs from germline at one end; a sequencing error may be responsible. The V and J genes are TRGV10 and TRGJP1. TRGV10 is known as an ORF, though its function is uncertain. The CDR3 is made up of 13 amino acids. CDR3 region: CAAWNTTGWLKIF. CDR3 nucleotide sequence: TGTGCTGCGTGGAATACCACTGGTTGGCTCAAGATATTT.

The V gene is TRGV2, the J gene TRGJP2. CDR3 length equals 17 residues. J gave up 9 bases and V 12 bases, and 28 bases lay outside the gene matches. The V gene's germline CDR1 is EGSNGY and CDR2 YDSYNSKV. The CDR3: CAHLGRVLWMGYWIKTF. The DNA of the CDR3 is TGTGCCCACCTGGGACGGGTCCTCTGGATGGGCTATTGGATCAAGACGTTT.

Points on this clone: This DNA's translation differs at residue 8 from TCRdb's protein, which comes from a much larger clone; a read error is likely, and the protein shown is translated from the DNA. The genes are TRGV2 and TRGJP1. The CDR3 loop spans 11 amino acids. Germline lookup yields CDR1 EGSNGY and CDR2 YDSYNSKV. CDR3 sequence reads: CATWEGWLKIF. DNA for the CDR3: TGTGCCACCTGGGAGGGTTGGCTCAAGATATTT.

This chain links TRGV3 with TRGJ1 or TRGJ2. The CDR3 runs to 13 residues. The germline gives CDR1 VTNTFY, CDR2 YDVSTARD (reference sequence). Trimming at V came to 12 bases and at J to 1 base, leaving 12 bases not matched to a gene. The CDR3 loop reads CAHLGRNYYKKLF. The CDR3 region has the DNA TGTGCCCACCTGGGGCGCAATTATTATAAGAAACTCTTT.

The V and J genes are TRGV2 and TRGJ1 or TRGJ2. This CDR3 contains 12 residues. The junction had 16 bases not matched to a gene; V was cut back by 12 bases and J by 8 bases. Germline V lookup: CDR1 EGSNGY, CDR2 YDSYNSKV. For the CDR3, the DNA is TGTGCCCACCTGGGACGTCCGGATAAGAAACTCTTT. This translates into CAHLGRPDKKLF.

A word on this clone: A far larger clone differs by one base, so this is likely a read error. Other DNA sequences in the sample encode the same CDR3. J is TRGJ1 or TRGJ2 and V is TRGV9. The CDR3 is made up of 14 amino acids. The germline CDR1 and CDR2 sequences are GITISATS and ISYDGTV (reference sequence). CDR3 sequence reads: CALWEVPNYYKKLF. The CDR3 nucleotides read TGTGCCCTGTGGGAGGTGCCGAATTATTATAAGAAACTCTTT.

There are a few counts of this clone. This chain uses TRGV11 with TRGJP2. TRGV11 is placed among ORFs of uncertain function. Trimming took 15 bases from V and 1 from J; bases not matched to a gene: 5. The CDR3 totals 12 residues. The CDR3 region has the DNA TGTGCCCGGACTAGTAGTGATTGGATCAAGACGTTT. It is translated as CARTSSDWIKTF.

As to this clone: This likely traces to a read error, being one base from a far larger clone. At the DNA level, this CDR3 is encoded by other sequences in the same sample as well. The chain links TRGV2 to TRGJP1. The CDR3 extends over 11 amino acids. The ends lost 4 bases at V and 11 bases at J; junction bases unmatched: 4. The germline CDR1 and CDR2 sequences are EGSNGY and YDSYNSKV. For the CDR3, the DNA is TGTGCCACCTGGGAGGGCTGGTTCAAGATATTT. Translating it yields CATWEGWFKIF.

This clone is hyperexpanded (1% or more) in the sample. This specimen includes other DNA sequences encoding the same CDR3. The CDR3 DNA is TGTGCTGCGTGGGGCCGAGGTTGGTTCAAGATATTT. It specifies CAAWGRGWFKIF. The chain carries TRGV10 and TRGJP1. TRGV10 qualifies as an ORF whose function is uncertain. V lost 8 bases to trimming and J lost 8 bases; unmatched junction nucleotides: 6. The length of the CDR3 is 12 residues.

The J gene is TRGJ1 or TRGJ2, the V gene TRGV8. V lost 2 bases and J lost 8; bases outside the gene matches: 27. The CDR3 runs to 19 residues. Germline V gives CDR1 VENAVY, CDR2 YDSYNSRV. CDR3 nucleotides: TGTGCCACCTGGGATATCCCGACCGCTCATTGCCGACACCTCAATAAGAAACTCTTT. Translating gives CATWDIPTAHCRHLNKKLF.

The chain employs TRGV2 and TRGJ1 or TRGJ2. This CDR3 contains 12 residues. Germline V lookup: CDR1 EGSNGY, CDR2 YDSYNSKV. The junction had 17 bases not matched to a gene; V was cut back by 12 bases and J by 9 bases. CDR3 protein: CADLGPLGKKLF. CDR3 bases: TGTGCCGACCTGGGGCCTTTGGGTAAGAAACTCTTT.

This clone was observed a few times. The CDR3 nucleotides are TGTGCCACCTGGGACAGGCTTCTCGGAATCAAGACGTTT. This codes for CATWDRLLGIKTF. This chain links TRGV3 with TRGJP2. The V segment lost 0 bases and the J segment 14 bases; nucleotides outside the gene matches: 9. CDR1 and CDR2 (germline): VTNTFY, YDVSTARD (reference sequence). The CDR3 extends over 13 amino acids.

The V call is TRGV8, the J call TRGJ1 or TRGJ2. CDR3 length: 19 residues. V trimming: 6 bases; J trimming: 8 bases; junction bases outside the gene matches: 31. CDR1 and CDR2 (germline): VENAVY, YDSYNSRV. The CDR3 reads CATWISRPLIADTLNKKLF. The CDR3 DNA sequence: TGTGCCACCTGGATATCCCGACCGCTCATTGCCGACACCCTCAATAAGAAACTCTTT.

On this clone: TCRdb's entry gives the protein of a much larger clone, which mismatches this DNA's translation at residue 10, likely from a read error; the protein reported here is translated from the DNA. The chain has TRGV8 and TRGJP1. The CDR3 has 13 amino acids. The germline V gene has CDR1 VENAVY and CDR2 YDSYNSRV. The CDR3 DNA reads as TGTGCCACCTGGTATACCACTGGTTGGTCCAAGATATTT. Amino acid sequence: CATWYTTGWSKIF.